The 18 T cell receptor beta chains below come from one sample, sequenced in a study of T cells in women clearing cervical HPV infection (dated by TCRdb to the late 2010s). The library was generated by the immunoSEQ multiplex PCR assay. TCRdb's version of the immuneACCESS table is confined to in-frame rearrangements and falls short of the full clone set. An unresolved V gene accounts for under half of the shortfall where checked; the remainder is of unknown origin. This sample's records show approximately 16,000 clones. The ten largest clones add up to about 10% of the sample. Sequencing was done on a sample of blood buffy coat. The receptors derive from a woman aged 18-70 years with a cervical HPV16 infection that either progressed to CIN3+ or cleared (not recorded which).

A word on this clone: The read halts 3 residues ahead of the CDR3 end, with the missing end drawn from the germline J gene. The sample contains more than one DNA sequence encoding this CDR3. The genes are TRBV20-1 and TRBJ2-3; 7 nucleotides align to TRBD2. The CDR3 extends over 16 amino acids. Looked up from germline, CDR1 is DFQATT and CDR2 is SNEGSKA (reference sequence). J was trimmed by 0 bases and V by 6 bases; bases with no gene match: 12. The CDR3 sequence: CSAPYTSAPSTDTQYF. CDR3 DNA (partial): TGCAGTGCCCCCTATACTAGCGCACCTAGCACAGATACG.

Regarding this clone: The observed sequence ends 3 residues before the CDR3 terminus, with the missing tail filled in from the germline J gene. The V gene is TRBV2, the J gene TRBJ2-5; a weak D match, TRBD2 (6 bases). The germline CDR1 and CDR2 sequences are SNHLY and FYNNEI. The CDR3 is 14 residues long. Trimming cost V 5 bases and J 3 bases, with 13 bases left between them. This chain's CDR3 is CASSPEGRKETQYF. Incomplete CDR3 DNA: TGTGCCAGCAGTCCGGAGGGTAGAAAAGAGACC.

This clone shows up as medium-sized by frequency. The read terminates 3 residues ahead of where the CDR3 ends, so the germline J gene completes it. V gene TRBV20-1 combines with J gene TRBJ1-2; 11 bases match TRBD1. V was pared by 6 bases and J by 5 bases, with 11 bases of the junction left unmatched. The CDR3 is made up of 15 amino acids. CDR1 DFQATT and CDR2 SNEGSKA come from the germline V gene (reference sequence). The CDR3: CSASPGTGGGYGYTF. The CDR3 DNA, read in part, is TGCAGTGCCAGTCCCGGGACAGGGGGGGGGTATGGC.

Details on this clone: The DNA ends 3 residues before the CDR3 does, and the rest of the CDR3 is filled in from the germline J gene. The V and J genes are TRBV5-1 and TRBJ1-3; perhaps TRBD1 as D (6 bases). Germline V gene data show CDR1 as SGHRS and CDR2 as YFSETQ. Deletions cut 1 base from V and 1 base from J, with 9 bases between. The CDR3 has 15 amino acids. The CDR3 here is CASSLQGTSGNTIYF. Incomplete CDR3 DNA: TGCGCCAGCAGCTTGCAGGGGACATCTGGAAACACC.

On this clone itself: The read stops 3 residues short of the end of the CDR3; the missing end is completed from the germline J gene. The chain recombines TRBV19 with TRBJ1-1; the match to TRBD1 covers 9 bases. Trimming removed 10 bases from V and 2 bases from J; junction bases left unmatched: 17. Germline V gene data show CDR1 as LNHDA and CDR2 as SQIVND (reference sequence). This CDR3 region has 17 residues. The CDR3 loop reads CAISAGTGSFLNTEAFF. The sequenced CDR3 bases are TGTGCCATTTCTGCCGGGACAGGGTCCTTTCTTAACACTGAA. Looking up the rest from reference TRBV19 and TRBJ1-1 gives the full variable domain: DGGITQSPKYLFRKEGQNVTLSCEQNLNHDAMYWYRQDPGQGLRLIYYSQIVNDFQKGDIAEGYSVSREKKESFPLTVTSAQKNPTAFYLCAISAGTGSFLNTEAFFGQGTRLTVV.

As for this clone: The read halts 3 residues ahead of the CDR3 end, with the missing end drawn from the germline J gene. This sequence joins TRBV7-6 and TRBJ2-4; weak D call: TRBD2 (5 bases). CDR1 and CDR2 (germline): SGHVS, FNYEAQ. V was cut by 4 bases and J by 8 bases, with 18 bases left in between. The CDR3 is 15 residues long. The CDR3 is CASSSPRRLEDIQYF. CDR3 bases read: TGTGCCAGCAGCTCCCCGAGGAGGCTAGAGGACATT.

On this clone itself: The sequenced fragment ends 3 residues before the CDR3 boundary, so the rest is inferred from the germline J gene. The chain recombines TRBV18 with TRBJ1-5; weak D call: TRBD1 (5 bases). Germline V gene sequence: CDR1 KGHSH, CDR2 LQKENI. The CDR3 runs to 14 residues. V lost 5 bases and J lost 3, with 11 bases in between. The CDR3 sequence: CASSIQGINQPQHF. The DNA read from the CDR3 is TGTGCCAGCTCAATCCAGGGTATCAATCAGCCC.

Of note for this clone: Read coverage stops 3 residues before the CDR3 terminus; the germline J gene supplies the remainder. This chain joins TRBV5-1 and TRBJ2-3, with a weak D call TRBD2 (5 bases). The germline V and J ends were trimmed by 0 bases and 6 bases, with 14 bases remaining between them. The CDR3 loop spans 15 amino acids. From germline, CDR1 is SGHRS and CDR2 YFSETQ. CDR3 bases read: TGCGCCAGCAGCTTGGGAGGACTGGCCGGGGATACG. It specifies CASSLGGLAGDT. The complete CDR3 sequence is CASSLGGLAGDTQYF.

With regard to this clone: Coverage ceases 3 residues before the CDR3 finishes, and the germline J gene fills in the end. This sequence joins TRBV5-1 and TRBJ2-2; no definite D call. This CDR3 has 12 residues. Germline-derived CDR1 and CDR2 are SGHRS and YFSETQ. CDR3 region: CASSLKDSPLFF. CDR3 DNA (partial): TGCGCCAGCAGCCTAAAAGATTCACCG.

As regards this clone: The CDR3 extends 3 residues past the end of the read, so its final part is completed from the germline J gene. V and J are TRBV5-1 and TRBJ2-3, with 9 bases that match TRBD2. CDR3 size: 14 residues. Germline-derived CDR1 and CDR2 are SGHRS and YFSETQ. Trimming at V came to 5 bases and at J to 5 bases, leaving 6 bases not matched to a gene. The DNA read from the CDR3 is TGCGCCAGCAGAATAGCGGGAGTAAGAGATACG. This sequence encodes CASRIAGVRDT. The CDR3 in full is CASRIAGVRDTQYF.

On this clone itself: At one end the junction does not follow the germline gene, possibly because of a read error. The sequence runs out 3 residues before the end of the CDR3; the remainder is reconstructed from the germline J gene. The sample contains more than one DNA sequence encoding this CDR3. The chain employs TRBV2 and TRBJ1-3; 8 bases line up with TRBD1. This CDR3 is built from 15 residues. Per germline, CDR1 SNHLY and CDR2 FYNNEI. Partial CDR3 DNA: TGTGCCAGCAGTGAACAGGGGGCGCGGGGAAACACG. As protein: CASSEQGARGNT. The complete CDR3 sequence is CASSEQGARGNTIYF.

On this clone itself: Sequencing ends 3 residues short of the CDR3 end; the germline J gene provides the rest. The chain combines TRBV29-1 with TRBJ2-1; TRBD1 agrees at 11 bases. Germline CDR1 reads SQVTM; CDR2 reads ANQGSEA. The trim removed 2 bases at V and 9 bases at J, leaving 18 bases unmatched. There are 18 residues in the CDR3. The sequenced part of the CDR3 DNA is TGCAGCGTTGAAAATTGGACAGGGGGCCGAGTGGGTGGTGGTGAG. It translates to CSVENWTGGRVGGGE. The whole CDR3 region reads CSVENWTGGRVGGGEQFF.

The CDR3 bases that were read are TGCAGTGCCCCGGACAGGGGCTCTGGGGCCAACGTC. Its translation: CSAPDRGSGANV. The full CDR3 reads CSAPDRGSGANVLTF. This chain connects TRBV20-1 to TRBJ2-6; 9 bases fit TRBD1. The CDR3 end is not reached by the read, which stops 3 residues before it; the germline J gene fills it in. Trimming cost V 6 bases and J 0 bases; bases outside gene matches: 3. The germline V gene encodes CDR1 DFQATT and CDR2 SNEGSKA (reference sequence). This CDR3 is 15 amino acids long.

Concerning this clone itself: The sequence runs out 3 residues before the end of the CDR3; the remainder is reconstructed from the germline J gene. The V call is TRBV10-3, the J call TRBJ2-3; 14 positions match TRBD2. This CDR3 region has 13 residues. From germline, CDR1 is ENHRY and CDR2 SYGVKD. Incomplete CDR3 DNA: TGTGCCATTGGGACTAGCGGGAGTGAGACG. This sequence encodes CAIGTSGSET. The complete CDR3 sequence is CAIGTSGSETQYF.

The covered CDR3 bases are TGTGCCAGCAGCTCAACGGCGGGGGGGCAAGAGACT. It translates to CASSSTAGGQET. The CDR3 as a whole reads CASSSTAGGQETQYF. J is TRBJ2-4 and V is TRBV7-9; TRBD2 matches 9 bases. The read gets to within 3 residues of the CDR3 end, and the germline J gene fills in the rest. The CDR3 contains 15 residues. Per the germline V gene, CDR1 is SEHNR and CDR2 is FQNEAQ (reference sequence).

As concerns this clone: The CDR3 end lies 3 residues beyond the end of the read and is filled in from the germline J gene. The chain employs TRBV7-9 and TRBJ2-3, with D uncertain. The CDR3 runs to 12 residues. Trimming pared 10 bases from V and 4 bases from J, leaving 12 bases between. In germline, CDR1 is SEHNR, CDR2 FQNEAQ (reference sequence). Partial CDR3 DNA: TGTGCCACCCCCCTTACTTCAGATACG. The encoded protein is CATPLTSDT. The full CDR3 is CATPLTSDTQYF. Full variable domain (rest looked up from reference TRBV7-9 and TRBJ2-3): DTGVSQNPRHKITKRGQNVTFRCDPISEHNRLYWYRQTLGQGPEFLTYFQNEAQLEKSRLLSDRFSAERPKGSFSTLEIQRTEQGDSAMYLCATPLTSDTQYFGPGTRLTVL.

As regards this clone: The read ends 3 residues before the CDR3 terminus; that terminus is restored from the germline J gene. The chain recombines TRBV18 with TRBJ2-3; TRBD1 agrees at 7 bases. Germline loops: CDR1 KGHSH, CDR2 LQKENI. This CDR3 is built from 15 residues. The CDR3: CASSQTGLGNQPQYF. The CDR3 DNA, read in part, is TGTGCCAGCTCACAGACAGGGTTGGGCAATCAGCCG.

The CDR3 is CSAANPYRGLGDNEQFF. CDR3 DNA, as far as it was read: TGCAGTGCTGCGAATCCCTACAGGGGGCTTGGAGACAATGAG. V and J are TRBV20-1 and TRBJ2-1; 9 bases agree with TRBD1. The read ends 3 residues before the CDR3 terminus; that terminus is restored from the germline J gene. J was trimmed by 5 bases and V by 5 bases; bases with no gene match: 16. In germline, CDR1 is DFQATT, CDR2 SNEGSKA (reference sequence). This CDR3 comprises 17 residues.